The present T cell receptor beta chain was sequenced within a study of OX40 agonist ivuxolimab in advanced cancers. Germline CDR1 and CDR2: SGHDN and FVKESK. The CDR3 runs to 17 residues. V lost 4 bases to trimming and J lost 4 bases, with 23 bases between them. Some clones are missing from TCRdb's copy, which holds only in-frame ones; the method was immunoSEQ multiplex PCR. In the table there are 84,000 or so clones, over 80% of which are singletons. The TCR originated in an adult with an advanced solid tumor such as melanoma, head and neck, liver or kidney cancer. This specimen was CD4+ or CD8+ T cells sorted from blood, taken in a trial of the OX40 agonist ivuxolimab. The chain carries TRBV14 and TRBJ2-7; D is perhaps TRBD1 (5 bases). This chain's CDR3 is CASSPQAGLRVRYEQYF. For the CDR3, the DNA is TGTGCCAGCAGCCCACAGGCTGGGCTTCGAGTGAGGTACGAGCAGTACTTC.